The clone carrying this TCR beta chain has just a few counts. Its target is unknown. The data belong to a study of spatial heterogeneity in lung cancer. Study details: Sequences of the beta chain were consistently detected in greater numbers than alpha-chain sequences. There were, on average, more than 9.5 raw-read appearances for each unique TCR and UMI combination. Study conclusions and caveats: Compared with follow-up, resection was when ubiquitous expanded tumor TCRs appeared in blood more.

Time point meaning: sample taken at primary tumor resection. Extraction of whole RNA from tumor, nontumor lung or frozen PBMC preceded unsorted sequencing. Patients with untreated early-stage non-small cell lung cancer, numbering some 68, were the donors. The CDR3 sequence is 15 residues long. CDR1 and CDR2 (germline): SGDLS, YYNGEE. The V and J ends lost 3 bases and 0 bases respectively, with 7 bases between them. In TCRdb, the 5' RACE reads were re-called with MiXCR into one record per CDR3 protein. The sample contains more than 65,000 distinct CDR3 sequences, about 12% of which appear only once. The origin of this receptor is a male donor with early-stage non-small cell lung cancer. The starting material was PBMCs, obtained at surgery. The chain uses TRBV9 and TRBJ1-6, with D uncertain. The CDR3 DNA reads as TGTGCCAGCAGCGACCGGGCCTCCTATAATTCACCCCTCCACTTT. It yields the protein CASSDRASYNSPLHF.